These T cell receptor beta chains were read from a single sample in a study of regulatory T cells in long-lasting Graves disease. A single record per CDR3 protein comes from TCRdb applying MiXCR to the multiplex PCR reads. The data show fewer than 650,000 distinct CDR3 sequences, with around 16% seen just once and more than 10% held by the top ten. These data were also filed under a second study, of T cells in Graves' hyperthyroidism and ophthalmopathy.

This material consisted of peripheral blood mononuclear cells (PBMCs), taken at new diagnosis, from a patient treated with antithyroid drugs. These receptors were taken from a young man with Graves disease. Each CDR3 is given with its conserved first and last residue. Fields, in order: J gene, clone size, V gene, D gene, CDR3 protein, CDR3 DNA. The D gene is left open where the match is weak. Size is omitted from some rows. Given values are once, few, many or a class for expanded clones.

>TRBJ2-5|many|TRBV7-8|TRBD2
CASSLRGGKETQYF
TGTGCCAGCAGCTTACGGGGGGGGAAAGAGACCCAGTACTTC
>TRBJ2-7|.|TRBV6-1|.
CASSGSVRVTYEQYF
TGTGCCAGCAGTGGTTCGGTCAGGGTGACCTACGAGCAGTACTTC
>TRBJ1-5|many|TRBV12-3/TRBV12-4|TRBD1
CASSGTEYQPQHF
TGTGCCAGCAGCGGGACAGAGTATCAGCCCCAGCATTTT
>TRBJ2-1|many|TRBV7-9|TRBD2
CASSLVGRGGGNEQFF
TGTGCCAGCAGCTTAGTTGGGAGGGGAGGAGGGAATGAGCAGTTCTTC
>TRBJ2-1|.|TRBV11-3|.
CASSFGAGSLNEQFF
TGTGCCAGCAGCTTCGGGGCAGGGAGCCTTAATGAGCAGTTCTTC
>TRBJ1-1|many|TRBV12-3/TRBV12-4|TRBD1
CASTIRQGNTEAFF
TGTGCCAGCACCATCCGACAGGGGAACACTGAAGCTTTCTTT
>TRBJ2-1|few|TRBV15|TRBD2
CATSRDLASGANEQFF
TGTGCCACCAGCAGAGATCTGGCTAGCGGGGCAAATGAGCAGTTCTTC
>TRBJ2-3|.|TRBV6-1|TRBD2
CASSGRPGLAGDDTQYF
TGTGCCAGCAGTGGTAGACCGGGACTAGCGGGAGACGATACGCAGTATTTT
>TRBJ2-7|.|TRBV10-3|.
CATQGTSTYEQYF
TGTGCCACCCAAGGAACATCCACCTACGAGCAGTACTTC
>TRBJ2-1|many|TRBV5-1|TRBD1
CASSRGQGVENEQFF
TGCGCCAGCAGCCGTGGACAGGGGGTTGAGAATGAGCAGTTCTTC
>TRBJ1-1|few|TRBV18|.
CASSAQDRNTEAFF
TGTGCCAGCTCCGCCCAGGACAGAAACACTGAAGCTTTCTTT
>TRBJ1-5|.|TRBV9|.
CASSVGQSSQPQHF
TGTGCCAGCAGCGTCGGACAGAGCAGTCAGCCCCAGCATTTT
>TRBJ1-6|.|TRBV30|.
CAWSVGRAGNSPLHF
TGTGCCTGGAGTGTCGGAAGGGCGGGAAATTCACCCCTCCACTTT
>TRBJ2-3|many|TRBV20-1|.
CSARDPGTLADTQYF
TGCAGTGCTAGAGATCCAGGGACTCTCGCAGATACGCAGTATTTT
>TRBJ1-2|.|TRBV20-1|.
CSARERTGNGYTF
TGCAGTGCTAGAGAACGCACGGGGAATGGCTACACCTTC